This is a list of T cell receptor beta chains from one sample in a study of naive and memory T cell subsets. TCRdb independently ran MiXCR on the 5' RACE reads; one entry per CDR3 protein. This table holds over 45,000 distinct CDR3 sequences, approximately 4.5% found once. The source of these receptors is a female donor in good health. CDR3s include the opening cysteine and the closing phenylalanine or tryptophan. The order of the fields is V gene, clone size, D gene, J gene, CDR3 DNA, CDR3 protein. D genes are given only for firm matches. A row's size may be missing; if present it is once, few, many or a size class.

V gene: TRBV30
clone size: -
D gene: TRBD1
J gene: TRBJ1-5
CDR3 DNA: TGTGCCTGGAGTGCCTTGGGACAGAGGACTGAGCCCCAGCATTTT
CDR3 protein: CAWSALGQRTEPQHF

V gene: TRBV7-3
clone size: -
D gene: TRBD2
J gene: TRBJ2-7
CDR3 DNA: TGTGCCAGCAGCCTACGTCCGGGACTAGCGGGCAGAGACTACGAGCAGTACTTC
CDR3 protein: CASSLRPGLAGRDYEQYF

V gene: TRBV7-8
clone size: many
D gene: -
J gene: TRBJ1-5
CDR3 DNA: TGTGCCAGCAGCCTAGGGGTATGGAGCAATCAGCCCCAGCATTTT
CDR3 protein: CASSLGVWSNQPQHF

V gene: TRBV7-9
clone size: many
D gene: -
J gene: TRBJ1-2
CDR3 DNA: TGTGCCAGCAGCTCAACAGAGTTCTATGGCTACACCTTC
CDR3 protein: CASSSTEFYGYTF

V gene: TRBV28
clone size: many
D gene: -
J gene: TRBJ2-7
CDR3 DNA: TGTGCCAGCAGTCAGCCAGGGGAGTTTAGATACGAGCAGTACTTC
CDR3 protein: CASSQPGEFRYEQYF

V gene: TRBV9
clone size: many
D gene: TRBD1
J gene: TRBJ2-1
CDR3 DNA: TGTGCCAGCAGCCCCCGGACAGGGGTATCGGGCTACAATGAGCAGTTCTTC
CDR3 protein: CASSPRTGVSGYNEQFF

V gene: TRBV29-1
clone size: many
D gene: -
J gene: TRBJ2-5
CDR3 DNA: TGCAGCGTTGAAGTAGGAGTAAGTGAGACCCAGTACTTC
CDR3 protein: CSVEVGVSETQYF

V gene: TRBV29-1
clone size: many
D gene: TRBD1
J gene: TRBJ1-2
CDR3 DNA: TGCAGCGTTGAGGAAAACAGGGGACTTAACTATGGCTACACCTTC
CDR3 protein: CSVEENRGLNYGYTF

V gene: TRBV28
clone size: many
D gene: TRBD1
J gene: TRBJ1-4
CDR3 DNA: TGTGCCAGCAGTTTGGCCGGGACAGGGGATGAAAAACTGTTTTTT
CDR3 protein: CASSLAGTGDEKLFF

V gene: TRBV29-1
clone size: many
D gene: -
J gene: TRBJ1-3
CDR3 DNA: TGCAACCGCAAACGGTCCTCTGGAAACACCATATATTTT
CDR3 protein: CNRKRSSGNTIYF

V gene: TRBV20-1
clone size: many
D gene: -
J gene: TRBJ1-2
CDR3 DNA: TGCAGTGCCCAACCGACGGGGAACTATAGAGGCTACACCTTC
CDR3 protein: CSAQPTGNYRGYTF

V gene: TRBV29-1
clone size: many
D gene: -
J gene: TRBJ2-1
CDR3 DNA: TGCAGCGTTGAGATGACAGTCAATGAGCAGTTCTTC
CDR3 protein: CSVEMTVNEQFF

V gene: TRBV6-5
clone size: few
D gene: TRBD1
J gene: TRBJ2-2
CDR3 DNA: TGTGCCAGCAGCAGACAGGGGCGAGGGACCGGGGAGCTGTTTTTT
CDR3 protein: CASSRQGRGTGELFF

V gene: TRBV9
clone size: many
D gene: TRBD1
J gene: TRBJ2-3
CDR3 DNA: TGTGCCAGCAGCCCCGGACAGGGGGAAGATACGCAGTATTTT
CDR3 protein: CASSPGQGEDTQYF

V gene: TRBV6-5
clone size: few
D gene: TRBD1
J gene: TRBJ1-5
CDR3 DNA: TGTGCCAGCAGCCCCAGGGGGATAGGGAATCAGCCCCAGCATTTT
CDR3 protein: CASSPRGIGNQPQHF

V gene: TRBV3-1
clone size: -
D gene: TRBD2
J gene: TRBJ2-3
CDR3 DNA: TGTGCCAGCAGCCAACAAGCGGGAGGGAATACGCAGTATTTT
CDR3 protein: CASSQQAGGNTQYF

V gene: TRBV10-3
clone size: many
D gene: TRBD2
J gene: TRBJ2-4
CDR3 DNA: TGTGCCATCAGCGAGCGGGGACTTGGGGTAGCGGGAGTTATTCAGTACTTC
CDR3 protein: CAISERGLGVAGVIQYF

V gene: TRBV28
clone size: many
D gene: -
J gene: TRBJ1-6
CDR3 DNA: TGTGCCAGCACCGTACTAAGCTCCTATAATTCACCCCTCCACTTT
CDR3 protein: CASTVLSSYNSPLHF

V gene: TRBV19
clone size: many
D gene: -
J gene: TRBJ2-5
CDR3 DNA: TGTGCCAGTAGTATAGTAGCCTCGGCCCAAGAGACCCAGTACTTC
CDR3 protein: CASSIVASAQETQYF

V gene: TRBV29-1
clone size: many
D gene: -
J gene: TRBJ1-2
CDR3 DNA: TGCAGCGTTGCCACCTCTGGTGGCTACACCTTC
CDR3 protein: CSVATSGGYTF